This TCR beta chain was recorded in a study of OX40 agonist ivuxolimab in advanced cancers. Clones were sequenced by immunoSEQ multiplex PCR, and TCRdb holds only the in-frame ones, with some missing. This sample has 50,000 to 70,000 clones; about 90% occur once, and the top ten carry roughly 3.8%. The specimen comprised CD4+ or CD8+ T cells sorted from blood, sampled in a trial of the OX40 agonist ivuxolimab. The clonotype originates from an adult with an advanced solid tumor such as melanoma, head and neck, liver or kidney cancer.

CDR3 in DNA: TGCGCCAGCAGCCAAGATTGGGGGCACGAGCAGTACTTC. This translates into CASSQDWGHEQYF. The V gene is TRBV4-3, the J gene TRBJ2-7; possibly TRBD1 for D (6 bases). CDR3 size: 13 residues. CDR1 is LGHNA and CDR2 is YSLEER in the germline V gene. V lost 0 bases to trimming and J lost 5 bases, with 8 bases between them.